Shown below are 26 T cell receptor beta chains from a single sample sequenced in a study of blood T cell repertoires in COVID-19. Sequencing was performed with immunoSEQ multiplex PCR; in TCRdb, only in-frame clones are kept and a portion is missing. Among roughly 81,000 clones listed, 82% were seen once. The specimen was peripheral blood. The receptors originated from a man aged 55 to 69 with acute or convalescent COVID-19.

This chain connects TRBV27 to TRBJ1-1, with 8 bases aligning to TRBD1. V lost 6 bases and J lost 4; bases outside the gene matches: 7. The CDR3 totals 14 residues. Germline V gives CDR1 MNHEY, CDR2 SMNVEV (reference sequence). CDR3 loop: CASSTQGVGTEAFF. The CDR3 DNA is TGTGCCAGCAGCACACAGGGGGTCGGCACTGAAGCTTTCTTT.

V and J are TRBV7-7 and TRBJ2-2; D not certain. With 1 base removed from V and 0 bases from J, the gap between germline ends came to 9 bases. Germline V lookup: CDR1 SSHAT, CDR2 FNYEAQ (reference sequence). This CDR3 is built from 16 residues. The CDR3 loop reads CASSLERLTNTGELFF. The CDR3 nucleotides read TGTGCCAGCAGCTTAGAGAGGCTGACGAACACCGGGGAGCTGTTTTTT.

This chain's CDR3 is CASSLGQGANQPQHF. For the CDR3, the DNA is TGTGCCAGCAGCCTGGGACAGGGGGCAAATCAGCCCCAGCATTTT. The chain has TRBV3-1 (or the pseudogene TRBV3-2) and TRBJ1-5, with TRBD1 identical over 12 bases. This CDR3 comprises 15 residues. J gave up 4 bases and V 4 bases, and 2 bases lay outside the gene matches. Germline V gene sequence: CDR1 LGHDT, CDR2 YNNKEL (reference sequence).

The chain joins TRBV5-1 to TRBJ2-7; the D gene is possibly TRBD2 (5 bases). This CDR3 region has 13 residues. Germline CDR1 reads SGHRS; CDR2 reads YFSETQ. Trimming cost V 6 bases and J 7 bases, with 17 bases left between them. CDR3 protein: CASKELRSGEQYF. In DNA, the CDR3 is TGCGCCAGCAAGGAACTCCGATCGGGGGAGCAGTACTTC. The full variable domain, in which reference TRBV5-1 and TRBJ2-7 provide the parts outside the CDR3, is KAGVTQTPRYLIKTRGQQVTLSCSPISGHRSVSWYQQTPGQGLQFLFEYFSETQRNKGNFPGRFSGRQFSNSRSEMNVSTLELGDSALYLCASKELRSGEQYFGPGTRLTVT.

This clone was seen more than once but under ten times. V is TRBV7-2 and J is TRBJ1-5; no clear D gene. The germline V gene has CDR1 SGHTA and CDR2 FQGNSA. With 0 bases removed from V and 6 bases from J, the gap between germline ends came to 18 bases. The CDR3 length is 17 residues. Here the CDR3 reads CASSLARDNRRFQPQHF. The CDR3 coding sequence is TGTGCCAGCAGCTTAGCGCGGGATAACAGAAGATTTCAGCCCCAGCATTTT.

The chain links TRBV3-1 (or the pseudogene TRBV3-2) to TRBJ2-2; 9 bases fit TRBD1. This CDR3 spans 19 amino acids. The junction had 13 bases not matched to a gene; V was cut back by 2 bases and J by 3 bases. Germline loops: CDR1 LGHDT, CDR2 YNNKEL (reference sequence). Here the CDR3 reads CASSQFMTGGGRDTGELFF. DNA of the CDR3: TGTGCCAGCAGCCAATTTATGACAGGGGGTGGGCGAGACACCGGGGAGCTGTTTTTT.

CDR3 loop: CASSWGTSNEKLFF. For the CDR3, the DNA is TGCGCCAGCAGTTGGGGCACCTCTAATGAAAAACTGTTTTTT. The genes are TRBV4-3 and TRBJ1-4, with D maybe TRBD1 (5 bases). V lost 6 bases, J lost 3 bases, and 11 bases lay in between. The CDR3 has 14 residues. The germline CDR1 and CDR2 sequences are LGHNA and YSLEER.

The chain joins TRBV5-4 to TRBJ2-5; D unresolved. Germline CDR1 is SGHNT and CDR2 is YYREEE (reference sequence). Trimming removed 0 bases from V and 5 bases from J, with 8 bases in between. The CDR3 extends over 13 amino acids. Here the CDR3 reads CASSLVESETQYF. CDR3 coding DNA: TGTGCCAGCAGCTTGGTAGAGTCCGAGACCCAGTACTTC.

This chain links TRBV5-1 with TRBJ2-5; TRBD1 aligns across 12 bases. CDR1 is SGHRS and CDR2 is YFSETQ in the germline V gene. Trimming cost V 6 bases and J 2 bases; bases outside gene matches: 8. The CDR3 sequence is 16 residues long. The CDR3 loop is CASTPGQGARQETQYF. CDR3 DNA sequence: TGCGCCAGCACCCCGGGACAGGGGGCCAGGCAAGAGACCCAGTACTTC.

This chain joins TRBV6-2 or TRBV6-3 and TRBJ2-2; D call uncertain. CDR1 is MNHEY and CDR2 is SVGEGT in the germline V gene. The length of the CDR3 is 13 residues. With 2 bases removed from V and 1 base from J, the gap between germline ends came to 2 bases. The CDR3 region has the DNA TGTGCCAGCAGTTACCTGAACACCGGGGAGCTGTTTTTT. The encoded protein is CASSYLNTGELFF.

The chain combines TRBV25-1 with TRBJ2-2; D is unresolved. The CDR3 runs to 16 residues. Trimming removed 1 base at V and 2 bases at J, with 11 bases between. The germline V gene has CDR1 MGHDK and CDR2 SYGVNS. CDR3 bases: TGTGCCAGCAGTGAATTTGGAAGCGTCAACACCGGGGAGCTGTTTTTT. It encodes CASSEFGSVNTGELFF. Filled out from reference TRBV25-1 and TRBJ2-2, the complete variable domain reads EADIYQTPRYLVIGTGKKITLECSQTMGHDKMYWYQQDPGMELHLIHYSYGVNSTEKGDLSSESTVSRIRTEHFPLTLESARPSHTSQYLCASSEFGSVNTGELFFGEGSRLTVL.

The rearrangement joins TRBV6-2 or TRBV6-3 to TRBJ2-6, with TRBD1 as a possible D gene (5 bases). The CDR3 extends over 15 amino acids. The V end was cut by 7 bases, the J end by 4 bases, with 14 bases between. CDR1 and CDR2 from the germline V gene are MNHEY and SVGEGT. The CDR3 spells CASNPGAVGANVLTF. The CDR3 DNA is TGTGCCAGCAACCCTGGGGCAGTAGGGGCCAACGTCCTGACTTTC.

V and J are TRBV9 and TRBJ2-3; the match to TRBD2 covers 8 bases. The CDR3 spans 16 residues. V lost 2 bases to trimming and J lost 0 bases; unmatched junction nucleotides: 5. Germline CDR1 and CDR2: SGDLS and YYNGEE. CDR3 residues: CASSVGASGSTDTQYF. CDR3 in DNA: TGTGCCAGCAGCGTGGGGGCTAGCGGGAGCACAGATACGCAGTATTTT. The full variable domain, with the rest looked up from reference TRBV9 and TRBJ2-3, is DSGVTQTPKHLITATGQRVTLRCSPRSGDLSVYWYQQSLDQGLQFLIQYYNGEERAKGNILERFSAQQFPDLHSELNLSSLELGDSALYFCASSVGASGSTDTQYFGPGTRLTVL.

The CDR3 reads CASSLGRGGAEQFF. The CDR3 DNA is TGTGCCAGCAGCTTAGGGAGAGGTGGAGCTGAGCAGTTCTTC. V usage is TRBV7-9 and J usage is TRBJ2-1; D not resolved. The germline V gene has CDR1 SEHNR and CDR2 FQNEAQ (reference sequence). V gave up 1 base and J gave up 9 bases, with 13 bases separating them. The CDR3 runs 14 residues.

The rearrangement links TRBV7-9 to TRBJ2-3; D possibly corresponds to TRBD2 (6 bases). Per the germline V gene, CDR1 is SEHNR and CDR2 is FQNEAQ (reference sequence). This CDR3 is 15 amino acids long. V lost 3 bases and J lost 7, with 17 bases in between. CDR3 DNA: TGTGCCAGCAGCTTTTTGAGACTAGAGGGTAATACGCAGTATTTT. Translated: CASSFLRLEGNTQYF.

The chain recombines TRBV12-3 or TRBV12-4 with TRBJ2-5, with D tentatively TRBD1 (5 bases). The CDR3 has 13 amino acids. Trimming left V 6 bases short and J 4 bases short, with 12 bases between. CDR3 nucleotide sequence: TGTGCCAGCAGCCAACAGGATCGAGAGACCCAGTACTTC. The encoded protein is CASSQQDRETQYF.

The chain uses TRBV28 and TRBJ1-3; 7 bases match TRBD1. This CDR3 contains 14 residues. Germline-derived CDR1 and CDR2 are MDHEN and SYDVKM. With V trimmed by 3 bases and J by 6 bases, 5 bases remained unmatched. The CDR3 nucleotides are TGTGCCAGCAGTTTTGGGACAGACCAAAACACCATATATTTT. Translated, it gives CASSFGTDQNTIYF.

The chain joins TRBV28 to TRBJ2-7, with D perhaps TRBD2 (6 bases). This CDR3 is 13 amino acids long. Germline CDR1 and CDR2: MDHEN and SYDVKM. V gave up 8 bases and J gave up 4 bases, with 15 bases separating them. CDR3 sequence: CASGDSDGYEQYF. The CDR3 coding sequence is TGTGCCAGCGGGGACTCGGACGGGTACGAGCAGTACTTC.

The sample holds one count of this clone. The chain is built from TRBV19 and TRBJ2-7; 13 bases fit TRBD2. Germline CDR1 reads LNHDA; CDR2 reads SQIVND (reference sequence). Germline trimming cut 3 bases from V and 3 bases from J; bases unmatched to any gene: 2. The CDR3 is 15 residues long. DNA of the CDR3: TGTGCCAGTAGTATGGGACTAGCGGGACTCTACGAGCAGTACTTC. This encodes CASSMGLAGLYEQYF.

The rearrangement joins TRBV27 to TRBJ1-6; D uncertain. Germline V gene lookup returns CDR1 MNHEY and CDR2 SMNVEV (reference sequence). This CDR3 contains 14 residues. V lost 2 bases, J lost 7 bases, and 9 bases lay in between. This chain's CDR3 is CASSLRRSNSPLHF. Written as DNA, the CDR3 is TGTGCCAGCAGTTTAAGGAGAAGCAATTCACCCCTCCACTTT.

J is TRBJ1-4 and V is TRBV30; TRBD1 matches at 8 bases. This CDR3 contains 14 residues. V trimming: 2 bases; J trimming: 8 bases; junction bases outside the gene matches: 7. CDR1 and CDR2 (germline): GTSNPN, SVGIG (reference sequence). The CDR3 nucleotides are TGTGCCTGGAGTCCGGGACAGGTCAACGAAAAACTGTTTTTT. This translates into CAWSPGQVNEKLFF.

The V gene is TRBV29-1, the J gene TRBJ1-3; D ambiguous. Germline CDR1 and CDR2: SQVTM and ANQGSEA. This CDR3 has 13 amino acids. V was pared by 5 bases and J by 0 bases, with 8 bases between. CDR3 region: CSVRLNSGNTIYF. The DNA for the CDR3 is TGCAGCGTTCGACTGAACTCTGGAAACACCATATATTTT.

The chain is built from TRBV28 and TRBJ2-7; 7 nucleotides agree with TRBD2. This CDR3 is 12 amino acids long. Germline CDR1 reads MDHEN; CDR2 reads SYDVKM. With 5 bases clipped from V and 3 bases from J, the junction kept 1 base outside the gene matches. Here the CDR3 reads CASSRTSYEQYF. Here the CDR3 DNA reads TGTGCCAGCAGTCGGACTAGCTACGAGCAGTACTTC.

The CDR3 DNA is TGTGCCAGCAGTTTTTTAGCGGGGTGGACCTACAATGAGCAGTTCTTC. It is translated as CASSFLAGWTYNEQFF. The genes are TRBV6-5 and TRBJ2-1; 8 positions match TRBD2. Germline V lookup: CDR1 MNHEY, CDR2 SVGAGI. This CDR3 comprises 16 residues. Unmatched junction bases numbered 7, after V lost 4 bases and J lost 2 bases.

The V and J genes are TRBV4-1 and TRBJ2-2; a possible D gene is TRBD2 (5 bases). The CDR3 is made up of 13 amino acids. Trimming removed 10 bases at V and 0 bases at J, with 9 bases between. Germline values: CDR1 MGHRA, CDR2 YSYEKL. The CDR3 spells CATKDSNTGELFF. The CDR3 DNA reads TGCGCCACCAAGGACTCGAACACCGGGGAGCTGTTTTTT.

V gene TRBV24-1 combines with J gene TRBJ1-3, with D unresolved. From germline, CDR1 is KGHDR and CDR2 SFDVKD. The CDR3 is 15 amino acids. Trimming took off 6 bases at V and 3 bases at J, with 14 bases between the two ends. CDR3 DNA: TGTGCCACCAGTCCCGGGAGAGGCTTTGGAAACACCATATATTTT. The encoded protein is CATSPGRGFGNTIYF.